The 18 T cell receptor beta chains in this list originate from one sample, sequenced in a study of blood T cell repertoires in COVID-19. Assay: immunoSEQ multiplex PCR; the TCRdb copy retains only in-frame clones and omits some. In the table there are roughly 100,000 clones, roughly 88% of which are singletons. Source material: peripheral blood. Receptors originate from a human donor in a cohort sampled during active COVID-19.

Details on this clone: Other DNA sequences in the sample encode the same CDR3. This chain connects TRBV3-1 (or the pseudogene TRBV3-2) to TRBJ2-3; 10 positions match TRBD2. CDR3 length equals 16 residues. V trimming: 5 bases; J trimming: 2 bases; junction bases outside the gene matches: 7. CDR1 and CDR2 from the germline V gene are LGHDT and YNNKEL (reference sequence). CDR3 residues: CASSRTSGGSTDTQYF. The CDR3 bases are TGTGCCAGCAGCAGGACTAGCGGAGGGTCCACAGATACGCAGTATTTT.

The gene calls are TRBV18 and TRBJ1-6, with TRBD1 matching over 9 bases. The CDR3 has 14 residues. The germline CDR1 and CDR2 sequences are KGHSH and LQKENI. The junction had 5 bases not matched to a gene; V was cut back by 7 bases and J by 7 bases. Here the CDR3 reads CASLQGQGNSPLHF. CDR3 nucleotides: TGTGCCAGCTTACAAGGACAGGGGAATTCACCCCTCCACTTT. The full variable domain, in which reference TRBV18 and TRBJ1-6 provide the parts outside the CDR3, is NAGVMQNPRHLVRRRGQEARLRCSPMKGHSHVYWYRQLPEEGLKFMVYLQKENIIDESGMPKERFSAEFPKEGPSILRIQQVVRGDSAAYFCASLQGQGNSPLHFGNGTRLTVT.

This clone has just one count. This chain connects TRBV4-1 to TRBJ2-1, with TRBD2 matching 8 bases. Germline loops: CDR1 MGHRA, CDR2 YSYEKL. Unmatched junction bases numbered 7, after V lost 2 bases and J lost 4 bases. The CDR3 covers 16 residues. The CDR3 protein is CASSQPPGGRYNEQFF. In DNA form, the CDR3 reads TGCGCCAGCAGCCAACCCCCGGGGGGGCGTTACAATGAGCAGTTCTTC.

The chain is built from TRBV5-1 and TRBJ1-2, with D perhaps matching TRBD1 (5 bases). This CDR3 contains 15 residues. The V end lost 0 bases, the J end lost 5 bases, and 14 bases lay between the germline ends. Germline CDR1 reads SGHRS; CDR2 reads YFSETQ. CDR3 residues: CASSLEEGAIYGYTF. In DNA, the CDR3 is TGCGCCAGCAGCTTGGAAGAAGGGGCAATTTATGGCTACACCTTC.

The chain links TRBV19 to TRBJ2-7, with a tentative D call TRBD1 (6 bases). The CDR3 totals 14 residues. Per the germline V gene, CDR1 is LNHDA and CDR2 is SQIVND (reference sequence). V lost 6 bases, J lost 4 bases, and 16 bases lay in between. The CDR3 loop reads CASRPQGQGYEQYF. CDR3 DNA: TGTGCCAGTAGACCCCAGGGCCAGGGGTACGAGCAGTACTTC.

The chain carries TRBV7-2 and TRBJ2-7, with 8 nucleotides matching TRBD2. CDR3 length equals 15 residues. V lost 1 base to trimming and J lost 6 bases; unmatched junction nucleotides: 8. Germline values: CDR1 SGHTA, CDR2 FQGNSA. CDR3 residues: CASSLGGGTRGEQYF. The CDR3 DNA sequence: TGTGCCAGCAGCTTAGGGGGCGGGACTAGGGGCGAGCAGTACTTC.

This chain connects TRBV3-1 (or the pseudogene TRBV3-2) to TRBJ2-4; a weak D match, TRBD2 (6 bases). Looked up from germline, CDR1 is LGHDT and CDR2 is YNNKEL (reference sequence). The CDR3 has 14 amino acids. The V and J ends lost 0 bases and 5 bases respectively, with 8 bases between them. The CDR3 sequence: CASSQEGGENIQYF. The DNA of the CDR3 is TGTGCCAGCAGCCAAGAAGGCGGGGAAAACATTCAGTACTTC.

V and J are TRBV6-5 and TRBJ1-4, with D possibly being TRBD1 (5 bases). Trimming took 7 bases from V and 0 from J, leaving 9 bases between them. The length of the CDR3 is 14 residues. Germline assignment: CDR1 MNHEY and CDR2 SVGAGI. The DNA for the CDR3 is TGTGCCAGCACCGACAGCGCAACTAATGAAAAACTGTTTTTT. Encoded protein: CASTDSATNEKLFF.

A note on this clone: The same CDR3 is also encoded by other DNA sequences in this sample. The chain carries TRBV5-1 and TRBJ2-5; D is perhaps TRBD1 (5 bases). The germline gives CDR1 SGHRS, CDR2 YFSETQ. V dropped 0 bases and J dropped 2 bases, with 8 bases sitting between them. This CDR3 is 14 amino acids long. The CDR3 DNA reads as TGCGCCAGCAGCTTGGGTAGGGGTCAAGAGACCCAGTACTTC. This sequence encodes CASSLGRGQETQYF.

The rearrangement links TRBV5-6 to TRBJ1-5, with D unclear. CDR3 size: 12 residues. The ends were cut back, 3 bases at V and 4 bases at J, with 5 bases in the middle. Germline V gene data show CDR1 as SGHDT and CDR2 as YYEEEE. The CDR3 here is CASSSNNQPQHF. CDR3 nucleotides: TGTGCCAGCAGCTCAAATAATCAGCCCCAGCATTTT.

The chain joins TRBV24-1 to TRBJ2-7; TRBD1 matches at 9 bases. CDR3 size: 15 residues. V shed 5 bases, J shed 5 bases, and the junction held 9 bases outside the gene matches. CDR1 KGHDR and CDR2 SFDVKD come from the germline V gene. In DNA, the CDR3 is TGTGCCACCAGTGCCGCGGGGGACAGGGCCCACGAGCAGTACTTC. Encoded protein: CATSAAGDRAHEQYF.

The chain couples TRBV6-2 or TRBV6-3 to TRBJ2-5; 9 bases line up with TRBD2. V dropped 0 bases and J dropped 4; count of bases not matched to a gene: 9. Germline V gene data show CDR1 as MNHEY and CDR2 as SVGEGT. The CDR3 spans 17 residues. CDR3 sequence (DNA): TGTGCCAGCAGTTACTCGTCAGTAGCGGGGGCAGGAGAGACCCAGTACTTC. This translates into CASSYSSVAGAGETQYF.

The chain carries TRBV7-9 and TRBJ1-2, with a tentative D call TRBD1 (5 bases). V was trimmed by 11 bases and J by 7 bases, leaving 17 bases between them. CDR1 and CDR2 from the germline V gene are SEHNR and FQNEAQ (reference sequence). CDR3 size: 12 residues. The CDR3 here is CAQAGGPRGYTF. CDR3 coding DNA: TGTGCCCAAGCGGGGGGTCCTCGTGGCTACACCTTC.

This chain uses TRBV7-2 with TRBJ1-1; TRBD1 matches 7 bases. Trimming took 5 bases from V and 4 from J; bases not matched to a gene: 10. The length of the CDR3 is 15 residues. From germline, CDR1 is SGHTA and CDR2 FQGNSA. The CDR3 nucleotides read TGTGCCAGCAGCACAGAGGCGTCAGGGGGCACTGAAGCTTTCTTT. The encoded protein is CASSTEASGGTEAFF.

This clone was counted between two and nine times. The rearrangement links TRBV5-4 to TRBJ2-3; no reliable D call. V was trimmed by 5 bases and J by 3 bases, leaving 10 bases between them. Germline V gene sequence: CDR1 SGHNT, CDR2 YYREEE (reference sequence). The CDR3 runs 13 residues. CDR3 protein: CASSIRETDTQYF. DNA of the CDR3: TGTGCCAGCAGTATCCGCGAGACAGATACGCAGTATTTT.

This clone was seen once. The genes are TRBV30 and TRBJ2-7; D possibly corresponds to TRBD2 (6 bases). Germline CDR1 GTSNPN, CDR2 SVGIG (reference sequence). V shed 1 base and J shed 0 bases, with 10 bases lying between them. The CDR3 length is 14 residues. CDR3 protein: CAWSAYGSSYEQYF. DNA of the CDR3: TGTGCCTGGAGTGCCTACGGGAGCTCCTACGAGCAGTACTTC. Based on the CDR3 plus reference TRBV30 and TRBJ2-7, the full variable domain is SQTIHQWPATLVQPVGSPLSLECTVEGTSNPNLYWYRQAAGRGLQLLFYSVGIGQISSEVPQNLSASRPQDRQFILSSKKLLLSDSGFYLCAWSAYGSSYEQYFGPGTRLTVT.

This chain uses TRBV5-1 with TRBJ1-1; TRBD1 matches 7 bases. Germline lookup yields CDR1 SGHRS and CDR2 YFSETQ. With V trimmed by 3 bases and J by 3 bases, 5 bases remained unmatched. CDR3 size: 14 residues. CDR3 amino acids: CASSSRDRDTEAFF. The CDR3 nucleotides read TGCGCCAGCAGCTCCCGGGACAGAGACACTGAAGCTTTCTTT.

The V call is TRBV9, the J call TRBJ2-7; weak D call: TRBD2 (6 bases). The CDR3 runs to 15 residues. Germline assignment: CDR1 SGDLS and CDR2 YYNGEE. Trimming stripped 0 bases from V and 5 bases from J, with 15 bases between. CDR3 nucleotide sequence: TGTGCCAGCAGCGTAGGTTGGCGGGGAGCTGACGAGCAGTACTTC. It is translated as CASSVGWRGADEQYF.